This entry features one T cell receptor (beta chain) sequence. Researchers sorted participants into cohorts using their self-reported clinical history. The CDR3 runs to 16 residues. V gave up 1 base and J gave up 3 bases, with 16 bases separating them. Germline V CDR1 and CDR2: SGHAT, FQNNGV. The sample originates from a study of blood T cell repertoires in COVID-19. Across the study: Samples came from the United States, Italy and Spain, spanning acute and convalescent COVID-19. In each case, the material was cDNA or gDNA derived from T cells, B-cell-depleted T cells, or PBMCs.

Per the original data handling: Amplification of reference gene primers provided the estimated nucleated cell counts. Data came from immunoSEQ multiplex PCR; TCRdb stores just in-frame clones and leaves some out. Clonal size and the V and J genes are those of that table, whereas D and trimming came from the DNA. The sample has some 270,000 clones; roughly 88% are singletons. The sequence came from a woman younger than 45 who had recovered from COVID-19. V is TRBV11-2 and J is TRBJ2-7; D may be TRBD2 (6 bases). Sequencing was performed on PBMCs or T cells enriched from blood (not recorded which). CDR3 region: CASSLGRGGKGYEQYF. Written as DNA, the CDR3 is TGTGCCAGCAGCTTAGGAAGGGGAGGAAAGGGCTACGAGCAGTACTTC.